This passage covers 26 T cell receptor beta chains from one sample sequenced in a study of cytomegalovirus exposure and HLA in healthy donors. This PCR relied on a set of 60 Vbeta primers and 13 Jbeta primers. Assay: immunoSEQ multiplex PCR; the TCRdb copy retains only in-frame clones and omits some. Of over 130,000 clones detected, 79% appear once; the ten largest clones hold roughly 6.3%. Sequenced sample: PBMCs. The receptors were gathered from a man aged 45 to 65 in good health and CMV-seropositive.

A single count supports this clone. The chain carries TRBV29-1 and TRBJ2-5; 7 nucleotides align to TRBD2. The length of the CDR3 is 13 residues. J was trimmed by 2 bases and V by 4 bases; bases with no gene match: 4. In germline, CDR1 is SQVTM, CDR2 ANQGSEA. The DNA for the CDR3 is TGCAGCGTTGGGGGGGGACCGCAAGAGACCCAGTACTTC. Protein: CSVGGGPQETQYF.

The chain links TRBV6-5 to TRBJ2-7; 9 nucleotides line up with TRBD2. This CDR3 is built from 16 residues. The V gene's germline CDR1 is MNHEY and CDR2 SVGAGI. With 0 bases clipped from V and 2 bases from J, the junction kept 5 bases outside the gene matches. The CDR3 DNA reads TGTGCCAGCAGTTACTCGGGGGTAGCGGGAGCCTACGAGCAGTACTTC. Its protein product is CASSYSGVAGAYEQYF.

CDR3 sequence (DNA): TGCGCCAGCAGCTTCGGGGAGACTGAAGCTTTCTTT. Translation gives CASSFGETEAFF. The chain employs TRBV5-1 and TRBJ1-1; no reliable D call. The CDR3 has 12 residues. Between the trimmed V and J ends, which lost 2 bases and 5 bases, there was a span of 7 bases. Germline V gives CDR1 SGHRS, CDR2 YFSETQ.

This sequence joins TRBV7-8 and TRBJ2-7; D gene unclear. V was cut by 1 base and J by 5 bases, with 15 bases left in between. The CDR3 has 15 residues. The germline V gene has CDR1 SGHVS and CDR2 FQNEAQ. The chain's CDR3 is CASSLEHLRSHEQYF. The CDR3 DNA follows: TGTGCCAGCAGCTTAGAACATTTGAGGTCCCACGAGCAGTACTTC.

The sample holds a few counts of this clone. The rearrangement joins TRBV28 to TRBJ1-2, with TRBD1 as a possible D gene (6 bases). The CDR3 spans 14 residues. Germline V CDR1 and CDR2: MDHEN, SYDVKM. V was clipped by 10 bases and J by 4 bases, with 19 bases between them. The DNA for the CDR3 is TGTGCCACCGAGGGCGGGGGCTATCCCTATGGCTACACCTTC. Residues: CATEGGGYPYGYTF.

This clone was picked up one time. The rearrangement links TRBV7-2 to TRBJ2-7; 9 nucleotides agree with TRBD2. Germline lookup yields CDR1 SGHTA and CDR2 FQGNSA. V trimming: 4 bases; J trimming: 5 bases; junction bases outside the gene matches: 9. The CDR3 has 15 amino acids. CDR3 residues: CASSSIAGVVHEQYF. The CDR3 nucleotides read TGTGCCAGCAGCTCCATAGCGGGAGTCGTCCACGAGCAGTACTTC.

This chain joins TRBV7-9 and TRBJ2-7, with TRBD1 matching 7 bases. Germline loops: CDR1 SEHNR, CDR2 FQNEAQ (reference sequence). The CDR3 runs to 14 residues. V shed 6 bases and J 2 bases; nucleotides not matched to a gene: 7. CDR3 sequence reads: CASRPGTAAYEQYF. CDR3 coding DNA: TGTGCCAGCAGACCCGGGACAGCTGCCTACGAGCAGTACTTC.

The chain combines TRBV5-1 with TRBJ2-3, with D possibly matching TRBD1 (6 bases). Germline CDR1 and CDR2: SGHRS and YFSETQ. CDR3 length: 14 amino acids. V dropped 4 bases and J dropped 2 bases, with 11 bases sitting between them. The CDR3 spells CASSRDRLTDTQYF. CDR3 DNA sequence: TGCGCCAGCAGCCGCGACAGGCTCACAGATACGCAGTATTTT.

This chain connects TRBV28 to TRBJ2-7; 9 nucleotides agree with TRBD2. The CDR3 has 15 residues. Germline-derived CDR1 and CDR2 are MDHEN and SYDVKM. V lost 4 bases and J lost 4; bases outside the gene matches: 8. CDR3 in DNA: TGTGCCAGCAGTTCCCCAGCGGGAGGAGAATACGAGCAGTACTTC. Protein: CASSSPAGGEYEQYF.

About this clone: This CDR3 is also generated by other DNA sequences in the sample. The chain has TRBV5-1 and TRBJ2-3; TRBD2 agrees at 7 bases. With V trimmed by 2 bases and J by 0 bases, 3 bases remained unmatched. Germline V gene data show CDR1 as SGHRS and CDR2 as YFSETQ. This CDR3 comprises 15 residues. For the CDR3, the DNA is TGCGCCAGCAGCTTACCTAGCGGTAGCACAGATACGCAGTATTTT. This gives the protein CASSLPSGSTDTQYF.

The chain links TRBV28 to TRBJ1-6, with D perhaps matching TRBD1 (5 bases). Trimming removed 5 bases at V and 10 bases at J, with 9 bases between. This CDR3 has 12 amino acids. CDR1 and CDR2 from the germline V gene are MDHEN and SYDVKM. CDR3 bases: TGTGCCAGCAGTCAGGGCGGATCACCCCTCCACTTT. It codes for CASSQGGSPLHF.

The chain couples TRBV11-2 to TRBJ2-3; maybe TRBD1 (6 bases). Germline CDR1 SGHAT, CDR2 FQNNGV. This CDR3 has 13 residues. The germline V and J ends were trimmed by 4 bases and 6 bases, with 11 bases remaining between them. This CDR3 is CASSSPGADTQYF. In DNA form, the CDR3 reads TGTGCCAGCAGCTCACCAGGGGCTGATACGCAGTATTTT.

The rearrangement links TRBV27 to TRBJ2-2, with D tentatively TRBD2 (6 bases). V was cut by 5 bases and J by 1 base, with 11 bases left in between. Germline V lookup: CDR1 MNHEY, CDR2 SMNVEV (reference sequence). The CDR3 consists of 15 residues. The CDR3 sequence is CASSHLGGNTGELFF. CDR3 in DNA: TGTGCCAGCAGTCACTTGGGGGGGAACACCGGGGAGCTGTTTTTT.

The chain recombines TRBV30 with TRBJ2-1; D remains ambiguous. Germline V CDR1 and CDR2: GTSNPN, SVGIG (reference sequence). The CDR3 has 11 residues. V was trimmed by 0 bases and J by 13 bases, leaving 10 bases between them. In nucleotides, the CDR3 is TGTGCCTGGAGTGTACGCGCCGATCAGTTCTTC. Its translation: CAWSVRADQFF.

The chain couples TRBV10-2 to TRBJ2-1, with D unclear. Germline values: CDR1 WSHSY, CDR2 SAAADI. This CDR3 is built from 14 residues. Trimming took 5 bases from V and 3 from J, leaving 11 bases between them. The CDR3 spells CASSPASDYNEQFF. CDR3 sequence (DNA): TGCGCCAGCAGTCCGGCCAGCGACTACAATGAGCAGTTCTTC.

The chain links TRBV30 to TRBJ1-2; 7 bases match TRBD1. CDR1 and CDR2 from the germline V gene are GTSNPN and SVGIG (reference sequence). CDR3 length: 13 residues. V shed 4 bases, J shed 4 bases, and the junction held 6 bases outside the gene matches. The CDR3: CAWMQTGIYGYTF. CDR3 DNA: TGTGCCTGGATGCAGACAGGGATCTATGGCTACACCTTC.

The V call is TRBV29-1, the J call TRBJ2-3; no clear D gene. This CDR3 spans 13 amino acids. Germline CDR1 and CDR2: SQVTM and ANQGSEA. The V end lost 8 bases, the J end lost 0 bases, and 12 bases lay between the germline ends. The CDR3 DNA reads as TGCAGCATTGTAAAGACTAGCACAGATACGCAGTATTTT. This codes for CSIVKTSTDTQYF.

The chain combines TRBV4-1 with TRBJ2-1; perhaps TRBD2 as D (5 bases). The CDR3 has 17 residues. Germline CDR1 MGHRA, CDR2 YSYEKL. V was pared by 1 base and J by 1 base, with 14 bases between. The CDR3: CASSQVAGLISYNEQFF. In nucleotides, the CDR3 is TGCGCCAGCAGCCAAGTTGCGGGCCTAATTTCCTACAATGAGCAGTTCTTC.

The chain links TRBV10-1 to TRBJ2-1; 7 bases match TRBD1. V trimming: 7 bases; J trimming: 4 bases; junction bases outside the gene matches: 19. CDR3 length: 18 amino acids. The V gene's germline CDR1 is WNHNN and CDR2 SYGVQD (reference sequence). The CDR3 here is CASMGDSGITERYNEQFF. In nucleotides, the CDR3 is TGCGCCAGCATGGGGGACAGCGGAATTACGGAAAGATACAATGAGCAGTTCTTC.

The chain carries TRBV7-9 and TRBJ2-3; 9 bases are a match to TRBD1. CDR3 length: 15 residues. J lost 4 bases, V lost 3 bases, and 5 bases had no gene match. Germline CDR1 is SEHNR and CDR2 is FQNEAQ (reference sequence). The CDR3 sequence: CASSLRDREADTQYF. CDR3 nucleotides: TGTGCCAGCAGCTTGCGGGACAGGGAGGCAGATACGCAGTATTTT.

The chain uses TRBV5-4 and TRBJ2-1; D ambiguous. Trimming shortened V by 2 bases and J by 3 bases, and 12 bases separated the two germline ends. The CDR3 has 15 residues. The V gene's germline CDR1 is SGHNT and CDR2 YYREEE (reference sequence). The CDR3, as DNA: TGTGCCAGCAGCTTAGGCGGCCAGATCTACAATGAGCAGTTCTTC. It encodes CASSLGGQIYNEQFF.

The CDR3 region is CASSPQGGREKLFF. CDR3 coding DNA: TGCGCCAGCAGCCCACAGGGGGGTAGGGAAAAACTGTTTTTT. The chain is built from TRBV5-1 and TRBJ1-4, with TRBD1 identical over 8 bases. V shed 4 bases, J shed 8 bases, and the junction held 7 bases outside the gene matches. The CDR3 is 14 residues long. Germline CDR1 and CDR2: SGHRS and YFSETQ.

The CDR3 nucleotides are TGTGCCAGCAGCCAACAGGGACCAGGGAACACCGGGGAGCTGTTTTTT. Translated: CASSQQGPGNTGELFF. The chain has TRBV7-3 and TRBJ2-2; D is perhaps TRBD1 (6 bases). Germline V lookup: CDR1 SGHTA, CDR2 FQGTGA. The CDR3 contains 16 residues. The ends were cut back, 5 bases at V and 1 base at J, with 14 bases in the middle.

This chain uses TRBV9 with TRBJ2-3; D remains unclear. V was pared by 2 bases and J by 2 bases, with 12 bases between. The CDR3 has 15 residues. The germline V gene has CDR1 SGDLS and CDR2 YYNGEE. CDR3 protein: CASSVSQTYTDTQYF. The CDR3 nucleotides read TGTGCCAGCAGCGTCTCTCAAACCTACACAGATACGCAGTATTTT.

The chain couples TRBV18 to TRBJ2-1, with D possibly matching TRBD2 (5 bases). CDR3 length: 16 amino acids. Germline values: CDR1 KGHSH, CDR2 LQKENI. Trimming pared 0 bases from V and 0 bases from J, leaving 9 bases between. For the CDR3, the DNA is TGTGCCAGCTCACCACCCGGGGTAAGCTCCTACAATGAGCAGTTCTTC. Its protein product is CASSPPGVSSYNEQFF.

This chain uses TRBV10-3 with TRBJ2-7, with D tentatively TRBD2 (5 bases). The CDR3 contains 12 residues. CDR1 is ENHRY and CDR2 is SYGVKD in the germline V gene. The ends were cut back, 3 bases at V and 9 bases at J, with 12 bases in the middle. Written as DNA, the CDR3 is TGTGCCATCAGTGAAGGGTCCCGGGGGCAGTACTTC. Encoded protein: CAISEGSRGQYF.